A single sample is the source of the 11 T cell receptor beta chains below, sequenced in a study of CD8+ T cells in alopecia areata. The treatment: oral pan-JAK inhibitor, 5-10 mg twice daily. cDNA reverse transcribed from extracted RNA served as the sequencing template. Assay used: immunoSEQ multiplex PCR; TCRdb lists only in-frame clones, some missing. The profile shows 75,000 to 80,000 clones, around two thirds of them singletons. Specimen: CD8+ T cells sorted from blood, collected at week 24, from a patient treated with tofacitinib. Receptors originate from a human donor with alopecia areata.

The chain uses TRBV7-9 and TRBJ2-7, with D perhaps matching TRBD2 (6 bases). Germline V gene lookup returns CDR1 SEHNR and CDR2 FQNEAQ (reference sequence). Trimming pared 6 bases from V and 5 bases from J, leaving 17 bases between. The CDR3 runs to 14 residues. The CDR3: CASRHGGFKDEQYF. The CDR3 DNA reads TGTGCCAGCAGACACGGGGGATTCAAGGACGAGCAGTACTTC.

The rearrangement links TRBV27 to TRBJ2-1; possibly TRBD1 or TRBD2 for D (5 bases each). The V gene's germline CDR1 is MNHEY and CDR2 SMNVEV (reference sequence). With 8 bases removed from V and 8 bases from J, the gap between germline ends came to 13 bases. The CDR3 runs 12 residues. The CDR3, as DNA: TGTGCCAGCGCACTTTCGGGACATGAGCAGTTCTTC. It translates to CASALSGHEQFF.

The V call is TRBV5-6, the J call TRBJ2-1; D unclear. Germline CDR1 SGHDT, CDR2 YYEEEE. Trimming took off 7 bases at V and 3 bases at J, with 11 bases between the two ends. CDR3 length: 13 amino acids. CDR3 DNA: TGTGCCAGCGGACCGGTAGGCTACAATGAGCAGTTCTTC. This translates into CASGPVGYNEQFF.

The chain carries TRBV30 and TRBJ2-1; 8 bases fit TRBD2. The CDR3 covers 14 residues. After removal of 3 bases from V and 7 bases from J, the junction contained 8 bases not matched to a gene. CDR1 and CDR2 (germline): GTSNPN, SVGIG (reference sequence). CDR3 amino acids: CAWSLGAGVNEQFF. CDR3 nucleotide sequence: TGTGCCTGGAGCCTTGGAGCGGGAGTGAATGAGCAGTTCTTC.

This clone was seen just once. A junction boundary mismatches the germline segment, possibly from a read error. The CDR3 is CASSLGPGPHQQTQYF. CDR3 DNA sequence: TGTGCCAGCAGCTTAGGGCCAGGGCCCCACCAACAGACCCAGTACTTC. This chain joins TRBV7-6 and TRBJ2-5; D is perhaps TRBD1 (5 bases). The CDR3 is 16 residues long. Germline CDR1 is SGHVS and CDR2 is FNYEAQ.

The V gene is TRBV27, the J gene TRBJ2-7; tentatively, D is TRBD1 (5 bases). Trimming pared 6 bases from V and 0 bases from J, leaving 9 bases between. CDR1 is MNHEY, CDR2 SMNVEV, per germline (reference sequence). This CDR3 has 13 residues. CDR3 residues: CASRQGHSYEQYF. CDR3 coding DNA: TGTGCCAGCAGGCAGGGCCACTCCTACGAGCAGTACTTC.

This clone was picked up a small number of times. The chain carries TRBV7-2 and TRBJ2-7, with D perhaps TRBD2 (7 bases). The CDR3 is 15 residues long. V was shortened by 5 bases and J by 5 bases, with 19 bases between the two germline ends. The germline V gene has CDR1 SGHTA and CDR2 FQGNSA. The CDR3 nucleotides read TGTGCCAGCAGCCTCGTTTCCGGGGGGCCTGACGAGCAGTACTTC. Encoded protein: CASSLVSGGPDEQYF.

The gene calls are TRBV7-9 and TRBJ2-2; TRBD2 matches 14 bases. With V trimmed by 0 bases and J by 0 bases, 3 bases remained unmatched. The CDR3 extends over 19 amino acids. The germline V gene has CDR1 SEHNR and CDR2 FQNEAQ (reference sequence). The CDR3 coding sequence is TGTGCCAGCAGCTTAGCCCCGGGACTAGCGGGGGCGAACACCGGGGAGCTGTTTTTT. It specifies CASSLAPGLAGANTGELFF.

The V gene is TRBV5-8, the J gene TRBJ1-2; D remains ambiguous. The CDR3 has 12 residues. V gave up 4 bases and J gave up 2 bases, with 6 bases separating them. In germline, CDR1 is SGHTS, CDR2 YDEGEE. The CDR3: CASSPGNYGYTF. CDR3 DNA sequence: TGTGCCAGCAGCCCGGGCAACTATGGCTACACCTTC.

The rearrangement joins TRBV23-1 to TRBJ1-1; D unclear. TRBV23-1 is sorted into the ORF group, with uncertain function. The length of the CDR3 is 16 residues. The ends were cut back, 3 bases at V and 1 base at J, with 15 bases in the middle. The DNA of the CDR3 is TGCGCCAGCAGTCACCCCGGTGTAGGGAGGAACACTGAAGCTTTCTTT. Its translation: CASSHPGVGRNTEAFF.

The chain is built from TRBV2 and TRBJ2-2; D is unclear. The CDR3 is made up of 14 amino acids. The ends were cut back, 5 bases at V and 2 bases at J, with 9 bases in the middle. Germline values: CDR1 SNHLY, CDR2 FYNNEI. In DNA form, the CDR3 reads TGTGCCAGCAGTTACGACACTAACACCGGGGAGCTGTTTTTT. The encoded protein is CASSYDTNTGELFF.